This TCR beta chain was obtained from a study of cytomegalovirus exposure and HLA in healthy donors. Study conclusions and caveats: The productive fraction for most TCR beta V segments was about 87% or about 30% in an earlier analysis.

Researchers ran the PCR with 60 Vbeta and 13 Jbeta primers. Clones were sequenced by immunoSEQ multiplex PCR, and TCRdb holds only the in-frame ones, with some missing. The data show about 62,000 clones, with roughly 73% seen just once and about 9.6% held by the top ten. As concerns this clone: Antigen: not known.

Donors in the study were healthy people who gave bone marrow. CDR1 and CDR2 (germline): MNHNS, SASEGT. The V end lost 3 bases, the J end lost 0 bases, and 6 bases lay between the germline ends. This CDR3 comprises 14 residues. The clonotype comes from a man in his forties in good health and CMV-seronegative. The V and J genes are TRBV6-1 and TRBJ1-3, with D hard to call. Sequencing was carried out using PBMCs. The CDR3 DNA reads TGTGCCAGCAGTGAGGCCCACTCTGGAAACACCATATATTTT. As protein: CASSEAHSGNTIYF.